The 25 T cell receptor beta chains listed next were all sequenced from one sample in a study of vaccination effects on CD4 cells after COVID-19. Assay used: immunoSEQ multiplex PCR; TCRdb lists only in-frame clones, some missing. The sample carries more than 20,000 clones, approximately 70% recorded once. Prior to sequencing, the ViraFEST assay stimulated PBMC with viral peptide pools, which expanded the antigen-specific CD4+ T cells. Upon completion of roughly ten days in culture, CD4+ T cells were isolated. Vaccine recipients lacked prior SARS-CoV-2 infection and had negative nucleocapsid antibodies. Antigens for these TCRs are unknown. The sample consisted of CD4+ T cells from PBMCs cultured with HCoV-OC43 spike peptides, taken before COVID-19 vaccination. Indicated subset: HCoV-OC43 spike overlapping peptide pool stimulation. These receptors all stem from a human donor who received a COVID-19 vaccine.

This chain links TRBV10-2 with TRBJ2-5, with D perhaps matching TRBD2 (5 bases). Germline-derived CDR1 and CDR2 are WSHSY and SAAADI. CDR3 length: 14 residues. Trimming pared 0 bases from V and 5 bases from J, leaving 10 bases between. CDR3 in amino acids: CASSESSGWETQYF. In DNA form, the CDR3 reads TGCGCCAGCAGTGAGTCGTCGGGATGGGAGACCCAGTACTTC.

The J gene is TRBJ2-1, the V gene TRBV11-2, with 14 bases aligning to TRBD2. V dropped 6 bases and J dropped 7; count of bases not matched to a gene: 32. The germline gives CDR1 SGHAT, CDR2 FQNNGV. The CDR3 totals 24 residues. The CDR3 DNA reads as TGTGCCAGCAGTCCTGACCGGCAGGGGCTTGGACTAGCGGGAGGTCCCCCCGCTGTGAATGAGCAGTTCTTC. Amino acids: CASSPDRQGLGLAGGPPAVNEQFF.

This chain links TRBV5-1 with TRBJ1-1; the D gene is possibly TRBD1 (5 bases). Germline V lookup: CDR1 SGHRS, CDR2 YFSETQ. This CDR3 is 15 amino acids long. V shed 4 bases and J shed 6 bases, with 19 bases lying between them. The CDR3 region is CASSGGDGIQPEAFF. DNA for the CDR3: TGCGCCAGCAGCGGAGGGGACGGGATTCAACCTGAAGCTTTCTTT. Full variable domain (missing parts from reference TRBV5-1 and TRBJ1-1): KAGVTQTPRYLIKTRGQQVTLSCSPISGHRSVSWYQQTPGQGLQFLFEYFSETQRNKGNFPGRFSGRQFSNSRSEMNVSTLELGDSALYLCASSGGDGIQPEAFFGQGTRLTVV.

The CDR3 DNA reads TGTGCCAGCAGCCCCACCCGACTAGCGAAATACAATGAGCAGTTCTTC. This encodes CASSPTRLAKYNEQFF. The genes are TRBV6-2 or TRBV6-3 and TRBJ2-1; 8 bases line up with TRBD2. Germline V lookup: CDR1 MNHEY, CDR2 SVGEGT. The CDR3 runs to 16 residues. V shed 6 bases and J 4 bases; nucleotides not matched to a gene: 11.

This chain joins TRBV11-1 and TRBJ2-7; no firm D call. Trimming shortened V by 3 bases and J by 3 bases, and 9 bases separated the two germline ends. The length of the CDR3 is 13 residues. CDR1 is SGHAT and CDR2 is FQDESV in the germline V gene (reference sequence). CDR3 nucleotides: TGTGCCAGCAGCTTTAGTCCTGGCTACGAGCAGTACTTC. The encoded protein is CASSFSPGYEQYF.

This chain connects TRBV19 to TRBJ1-4; possible D gene TRBD1, 6 bases. V lost 6 bases, J lost 3 bases, and 17 bases lay in between. Germline V lookup: CDR1 LNHDA, CDR2 SQIVND (reference sequence). The CDR3 extends over 16 amino acids. CDR3 nucleotides: TGTGCCAGTAGCCGAACCCCACAGGGTTCTAATGAAAAACTGTTTTTT. The encoded protein is CASSRTPQGSNEKLFF.

The chain is built from TRBV10-1 and TRBJ2-5; 11 bases agree with TRBD1. Trimming cost V 4 bases and J 2 bases; bases outside gene matches: 0. Germline-derived CDR1 and CDR2 are WNHNN and SYGVQD (reference sequence). The CDR3 totals 14 residues. The DNA of the CDR3 is TGCGCCAGCAGTGGGGACAGGGGGCAAGAGACCCAGTACTTC. It codes for CASSGDRGQETQYF.

The sample holds one count of this clone. The V call is TRBV5-1, the J call TRBJ2-3, with unresolved D. The V gene lost 2 bases and the J gene lost 4 bases, with 8 bases spanning the gap. This CDR3 spans 13 amino acids. Per germline, CDR1 SGHRS and CDR2 YFSETQ. CDR3 residues: CASSLVAPDTQYF. In nucleotides, the CDR3 is TGCGCCAGCAGCTTAGTAGCTCCAGATACGCAGTATTTT.

This chain connects TRBV3-1 (or the pseudogene TRBV3-2) to TRBJ2-4, with no clear D. The CDR3 totals 16 residues. The germline CDR1 and CDR2 sequences are LGHDT and YNNKEL (reference sequence). Trimming cost V 1 base and J 0 bases, with 10 bases left between them. CDR3 protein: CASSQGHSGAKNIQYF. The DNA of the CDR3 is TGTGCCAGCAGCCAAGGTCACAGTGGAGCCAAAAACATTCAGTACTTC.

V is TRBV5-1 and J is TRBJ2-5; 11 nucleotides line up with TRBD2. The CDR3 spans 15 residues. The V segment lost 2 bases and the J segment 2 bases; nucleotides outside the gene matches: 2. Germline-derived CDR1 and CDR2 are SGHRS and YFSETQ. CDR3 nucleotide sequence: TGCGCCAGCAGCTTTGGGACTAGCGGACAAGAGACCCAGTACTTC. Encoded protein: CASSFGTSGQETQYF.

The chain is built from TRBV27 and TRBJ2-5, with 9 bases identical to TRBD2. Germline V gene lookup returns CDR1 MNHEY and CDR2 SMNVEV (reference sequence). V lost 3 bases and J lost 5; bases outside the gene matches: 7. The CDR3 runs to 15 residues. CDR3 amino acids: CASSFRSGGPETQYF. The CDR3 DNA is TGTGCCAGCAGTTTTCGAAGCGGGGGGCCGGAGACCCAGTACTTC.

The chain carries TRBV5-1 and TRBJ2-2, with 11 nucleotides matching TRBD1. Germline CDR1 reads SGHRS; CDR2 reads YFSETQ. V gave up 4 bases and J gave up 7 bases; unmatched junction bases: 9. The CDR3 extends over 16 amino acids. The DNA for the CDR3 is TGCGCCAGCAGCCCCGGGACAGGGGGAAAGATCGGGGAGCTGTTTTTT. Protein product: CASSPGTGGKIGELFF.

The chain uses TRBV5-1 and TRBJ1-3, with no clear D. CDR3 size: 17 residues. CDR1 is SGHRS, CDR2 YFSETQ, per germline. Trimming took 0 bases from V and 0 from J, leaving 13 bases between them. CDR3 sequence reads: CASSLGAPGSSGNTIYF. The CDR3 bases are TGCGCCAGCAGCTTGGGTGCCCCCGGTAGCTCTGGAAACACCATATATTTT.

J is TRBJ2-6 and V is TRBV6-4; D is perhaps TRBD1 or TRBD2 (6 bases each). With 3 bases removed from V and 0 bases from J, the gap between germline ends came to 9 bases. Germline V gene sequence: CDR1 MRHNA, CDR2 SNTAGT. This CDR3 has 16 residues. As DNA, the CDR3 is TGTGCCAGCAGTGAACAGGGAGGCTCTGGGGCCAACGTCCTGACTTTC. Translated: CASSEQGGSGANVLTF.

This chain joins TRBV15 and TRBJ1-2, with TRBD1 identical over 7 bases. Germline CDR1 LNHNV, CDR2 YYDKDF (reference sequence). J lost 4 bases, V lost 5 bases, and 4 bases had no gene match. The CDR3 is made up of 13 amino acids. CDR3 bases: TGTGCCACCAGCTTAGGGGGCGGCTATGGCTACACCTTC. Protein: CATSLGGGYGYTF.

The chain links TRBV21-1 to TRBJ2-1; TRBD2 is the table's D call, not checked against the DNA. TRBV21-1 is flagged as a pseudogene. The CDR3 length is 17 residues. The CDR3 protein is CASSKPLGGGLYNEQFF. The DNA of the CDR3 is TGTGCCAGCAGCAAACCTTTGGGGGGGGGCTTGTATAATGAGCAGTTCTTC.

V gene TRBV23-1 combines with J gene TRBJ1-4; perhaps TRBD1 as D (5 bases). TRBV23-1 falls under the ORF class, with uncertain function. V lost 0 bases to trimming and J lost 0 bases, with 11 bases between them. The CDR3 covers 17 residues. The CDR3 region is CASSQSPQGSTNEKLFF. The CDR3 region has the DNA TGCGCCAGCAGTCAATCGCCCCAGGGATCAACTAATGAAAAACTGTTTTTT.

This clone turned up a few times. The V and J genes are TRBV20-1 and TRBJ1-4; D is uncertain. CDR3 length: 10 residues. Germline V gene sequence: CDR1 DFQATT, CDR2 SNEGSKA (reference sequence). Trimming stripped 6 bases from V and 10 bases from J, with 9 bases between. The chain's CDR3 is CSAPGPKLFF. The CDR3, as DNA: TGCAGTGCCCCAGGCCCAAAACTGTTTTTT.

V gene TRBV7-7 combines with J gene TRBJ2-1; 12 bases match TRBD2. The V and J ends lost 4 bases and 1 base, in that order; junction bases with no gene match: 11. This CDR3 is built from 19 residues. Germline CDR1 and CDR2: SSHAT and FNYEAQ (reference sequence). The CDR3 reads CASSSSVTSGSPSYNEQFF. CDR3 DNA sequence: TGTGCCAGCAGCTCGTCCGTGACTAGCGGGAGTCCTTCCTACAATGAGCAGTTCTTC. Full variable domain (missing parts from reference TRBV7-7 and TRBJ2-1): GAGVSQSPRYKVTKRGQDVTLRCDPISSHATLYWYQQALGQGPEFLTYFNYEAQPDKSGLPSDRFSAERPEGSISTLTIQRTEQRDSAMYRCASSSSVTSGSPSYNEQFFGPGTRLTVL.

This clone has just a few counts. This sequence joins TRBV21-1 and TRBJ2-1; the D call in the table, TRBD1, was not verified against the DNA. TRBV21-1 is a pseudogene locus. The CDR3 is 14 amino acids. The CDR3 region is CASIQVSSYNEQFF. Written as DNA, the CDR3 is TGTGCCAGCATACAGGTGAGCTCCTACAATGAGCAGTTCTTC.

The CDR3 sequence: CASRWTGAATGELFF. Written as DNA, the CDR3 is TGTGCCAGCAGATGGACAGGGGCGGCCACCGGGGAGCTGTTTTTT. The V gene is TRBV2, the J gene TRBJ2-2, with 9 bases identical to TRBD1. CDR1 and CDR2 from the germline V gene are SNHLY and FYNNEI. V was clipped by 6 bases and J by 4 bases; unmatched bases: 6. The CDR3 covers 15 residues.

The chain combines TRBV28 with TRBJ2-7; D call uncertain. V lost 8 bases and J lost 6, with 17 bases in between. CDR1 and CDR2 (germline): MDHEN, SYDVKM. The CDR3 has 13 amino acids. CDR3 in DNA: TGTGCCAGCCTAGAGCCTACTACTACCGAGCAGTACTTC. Its translation: CASLEPTTTEQYF. Using reference TRBV28 and TRBJ2-7 for the parts outside the CDR3, the full variable domain is DVKVTQSSRYLVKRTGEKVFLECVQDMDHENMFWYRQDPGLGLRLIYFSYDVKMKEKGDIPEGYSVSREKKERFSLILESASTNQTSMYLCASLEPTTTEQYFGPGTRLTVT.

CDR3 amino acids: CASSPPRENTGELFF. In DNA form, the CDR3 reads TGTGCCAGCTCACCACCGCGAGAGAACACCGGGGAGCTGTTTTTT. The chain couples TRBV18 to TRBJ2-2; D unresolved. This CDR3 spans 15 amino acids. The V end was cut by 0 bases, the J end by 1 base, with 6 bases between. CDR1 and CDR2 (germline): KGHSH, LQKENI.

The V call is TRBV30, the J call TRBJ2-7; D call uncertain. The CDR3 length is 11 residues. V lost 5 bases to trimming and J lost 2 bases, with 7 bases between them. Germline V gene sequence: CDR1 GTSNPN, CDR2 SVGIG (reference sequence). The chain's CDR3 is CAWGRTYEQYF. The CDR3 DNA follows: TGTGCCTGGGGACGAACCTACGAGCAGTACTTC.

This clone is a singleton in its sample. J is TRBJ1-1 and V is TRBV6-1; tentatively, D is TRBD1 (6 bases). This CDR3 is 15 amino acids long. The germline CDR1 and CDR2 sequences are MNHNS and SASEGT. Trimming took off 2 bases at V and 5 bases at J, with 15 bases between the two ends. The CDR3 region has the DNA TGTGCCAGCAGTGAAAGGGGGGGGCCGGGAACTGAAGCTTTCTTT. It specifies CASSERGGPGTEAFF.